This T cell receptor beta chain derives from a study of blood T cell repertoires in COVID-19. Profiled with immunoSEQ multiplex PCR; TCRdb holds only in-frame clones, not every one. The table shows a few hundred thousand clones, with about 88% occurring only once. Germline V gene data show CDR1 as SGHVS and CDR2 as FQNEAQ. Unmatched junction bases numbered 1, after V lost 5 bases and J lost 2 bases. CDR3 length equals 13 residues. The source is a woman aged 35 to 49 who had recovered from COVID-19. The gene calls are TRBV7-8 and TRBJ2-7, with 9 bases matching TRBD1. Material: peripheral blood. The CDR3 sequence is CASSRQGAYEQYV. The CDR3 nucleotides are TGTGCCAGCAGCAGACAGGGGGCCTACGAGCAGTACGTC.